Many counts were recorded for the clone carrying this TCR beta chain. Its antigen is not identified. V dropped 1 base and J dropped 8 bases, with 15 bases sitting between them. Germline values: CDR1 SGHVS, CDR2 FQNEAQ. This CDR3 has 15 amino acids. This entry comes from a study of human T cells and chemical hapten exposure. TCRdb processed the RACE reads anew with MiXCR; each CDR3 protein has one entry. The data contain 370,000 or so distinct CDR3 sequences, around 5% of them singletons. Regarding the study as a whole: There were significantly more large CDR3 similarity clusters among expanded TCRs than among controls.

Time point of the sample: patch test 1, 2 weeks after DPC sensitization. Noted treatment: therapeutic diphenylcyclopropenone sensitization with weekly scalp DPC. The authors extracted total RNA from unfractionated whole blood. The sequenced sample was whole blood, obtained in connection with sensitization to the hapten diphenylcyclopropenone (DPC). The chain links TRBV7-8 to TRBJ2-1; no clear D gene. The source is a woman between 45 and 65 years old with alopecia areata. Some clones in this sample may be carry-over from other donors' samples. CDR3 residues: CASSLDPAPSHEQFF. Written as DNA, the CDR3 is TGTGCCAGCAGCTTAGACCCAGCCCCCTCACATGAGCAGTTCTTC.